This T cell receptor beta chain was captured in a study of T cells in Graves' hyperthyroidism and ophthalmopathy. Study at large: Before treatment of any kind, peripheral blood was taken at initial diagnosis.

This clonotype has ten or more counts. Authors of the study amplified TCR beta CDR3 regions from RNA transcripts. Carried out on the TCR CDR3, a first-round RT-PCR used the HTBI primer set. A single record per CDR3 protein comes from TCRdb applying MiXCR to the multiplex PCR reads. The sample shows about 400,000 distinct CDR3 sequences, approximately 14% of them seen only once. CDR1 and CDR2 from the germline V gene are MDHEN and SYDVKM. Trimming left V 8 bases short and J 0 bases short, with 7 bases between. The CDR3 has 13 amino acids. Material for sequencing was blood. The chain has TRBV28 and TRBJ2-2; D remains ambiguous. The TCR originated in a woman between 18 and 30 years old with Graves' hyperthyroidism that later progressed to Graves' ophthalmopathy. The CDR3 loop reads CASSPPNTGELFF. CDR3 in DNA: TGTGCCAGCTCACCACCGAACACCGGGGAGCTGTTTTTT.